This TCR beta chain originates from a study of a mutant IDH1 vaccine in newly diagnosed glioma. Study details: Vaccine dosing followed radiotherapy by 4-6 weeks, or accompanied temozolomide cycles. Therapy received beforehand was radiotherapy, temozolomide, or both, with most patients given both. Study-level findings and limits: Across multiple MHC alleles, almost 95% of patients had vaccine-induced responses.

With regard to this clone: Its antigen remains unknown.

The assay was immunoSEQ multiplex PCR, and TCRdb's table has in-frame clones only and misses some. The sample records 40,000 to 50,000 clones, approximately 79% being singletons. Time point defined: week 47, end of study. Alongside topical imiquimod, each dose of vaccine comprised 300 ug of mutant IDH1 20-mer peptide. The study enrolled donors with new WHO grade 3 or 4 IDH1-mutant, ATRX-lost astrocytomas. CDR1 is WNHNN, CDR2 SYGVQD, per germline (reference sequence). This CDR3 is 18 amino acids long. After removal of 1 base from V and 2 bases from J, the junction contained 14 bases not matched to a gene.

The sample in question was PBMCs, obtained from a glioma patient whose treatment included an IDH1 peptide vaccine. The rearrangement links TRBV10-1 to TRBJ2-7; TRBD1 agrees at 7 bases. This clonotype originated in a man younger than 30 with glioma. Some clones in this sample may be carry-over from other donors' samples. The CDR3 reads CASSEWQGVRSCPYEQYF. Written as DNA, the CDR3 is TGCGCCAGCAGTGAGTGGCAGGGGGTTCGCAGTTGCCCCTACGAGCAGTACTTC.